The clone carrying this TCR beta chain was found many times. The antigen is undetermined. MiXCR, applied by TCRdb to the PCR reads, yields one record per CDR3 protein. The sample has hundreds of thousands of distinct CDR3 sequences; about 25% are singletons. Losses at the gene ends were 2 bases for V and 1 base for J; bases not matched to a gene: 6. The V gene's germline CDR1 is SGHTA and CDR2 FQGNSA. The CDR3 sequence is 16 residues long. This entry comes from a study of molecular identifiers for immune sequencing clone quantification. Background on the study: RNA, taken in replicates from approximately 20,000 or 100,000 naive CD8 cells, was split five ways, with four sequenced. Study-wide findings and caveats: In cases of identical TCR molecules sharing a barcode, highly expanded clone sizes could be underestimated.

The sample was naive CD8+ T cells from blood, with Jurkat cell RNA spiked in. Specified subset: FACS-sorted CD8+CD4-CCR7+CD45RA+ naive T cells. This chain connects TRBV7-2 to TRBJ2-3; 7 positions agree with TRBD2. The TCR comes from a human donor in good health. Some libraries in this study had Jurkat cell RNA spiked in. CDR3 residues: CASSLFFSGGTDTQYF. The CDR3 DNA follows: TGTGCCAGCAGCTTATTTTTCAGCGGGGGCACAGATACGCAGTATTTT.